These 9 T cell receptor beta chains share one sample of origin, sequenced in a study of HIV-infected patients and healthy controls. cDNA was made from about 500 ng RNA using alpha and beta constant primers. Separate chain-specific third strand synthesis with multiplexing indices produced the alpha and beta libraries. Using its own MiXCR run on the 5' RACE reads, TCRdb lists one record per CDR3 protein. The table records 13,000 or so distinct CDR3 sequences, roughly 9.6% of them present only once. No cell fractionation was done, so the repertoire covers all unsorted peripheral blood T cells. The sequencing sample was made of blood. The source of these receptors is an adult in good health.

This clonotype was counted many times. The rearrangement joins TRBV6-4 to TRBJ1-6, with 7 bases aligning to TRBD1. V trimming: 5 bases; J trimming: 8 bases; junction bases outside the gene matches: 9. Germline-derived CDR1 and CDR2 are MRHNA and SNTAGT. This CDR3 has 15 amino acids. This CDR3 reads CASSRRTGKDSPLHF. In DNA, the CDR3 is TGTGCCAGCAGTCGACGGACAGGAAAAGATTCACCCCTCCACTTT.

This clonotype was seen ten or more times. This chain uses TRBV28 with TRBJ2-7, with 9 bases that match TRBD1. Germline V CDR1 and CDR2: MDHEN, SYDVKM. This CDR3 region has 16 residues. With V trimmed by 3 bases and J by 3 bases, 9 bases remained unmatched. Here the CDR3 reads CASSFSQGQGHYEQYF. The CDR3 region has the DNA TGTGCCAGCAGTTTCTCACAGGGACAGGGCCACTACGAGCAGTACTTC.

This clonotype was detected many times. The genes are TRBV7-9 and TRBJ2-3, with D unresolved. V shed 4 bases and J shed 4 bases, with 15 bases lying between them. Germline-derived CDR1 and CDR2 are SEHNR and FQNEAQ (reference sequence). This CDR3 is 15 amino acids long. This CDR3 reads CASSWPSRGSDTQYF. The DNA for the CDR3 is TGTGCCAGCAGCTGGCCGTCGCGTGGGTCAGATACGCAGTATTTT.

This clonotype was observed at least ten times. The CDR3 region has the DNA TGCGCCAGCAGCCCGGGGGGGCTAGCGGGAGGCAGTGAGCAGTTCTTC. Translating it yields CASSPGGLAGGSEQFF. The rearrangement uses TRBV5-1 and TRBJ2-1; 11 nucleotides match TRBD2. Losses at the gene ends were 4 bases for V and 9 bases for J; bases not matched to a gene: 12. The CDR3 consists of 16 residues. The germline V gene has CDR1 SGHRS and CDR2 YFSETQ.

By frequency in the sample, this clonotype is medium-sized. The gene calls are TRBV11-3 and TRBJ2-3, with a weak D call TRBD1 (5 bases). CDR1 and CDR2 (germline): SGHNT, YENEEA. Trimming pared 5 bases from V and 0 bases from J, leaving 18 bases between. The CDR3 consists of 17 residues. CDR3 coding DNA: TGTGCCAGCAGCCGAGTGGCTGCTGGGGCAAGCACAGATACGCAGTATTTT. Its protein is CASSRVAAGASTDTQYF.

V is TRBV18 and J is TRBJ1-1, with 8 nucleotides matching TRBD1. The J segment lost 10 bases and the V segment lost 0 bases, leaving 10 bases of the junction unmatched. Germline values: CDR1 KGHSH, CDR2 LQKENI. The CDR3 length is 15 residues. The CDR3: CASSPPGQGKTLAFF. In nucleotides, the CDR3 is TGTGCCAGCTCACCACCAGGACAGGGCAAAACGTTAGCTTTCTTT.

The V call is TRBV6-2 or TRBV6-3, the J call TRBJ2-3; tentative D call: TRBD2 (6 bases). Germline lookup yields CDR1 MNHEY and CDR2 SVGEGT. CDR3 size: 16 residues. V gave up 2 bases and J gave up 3 bases, with 15 bases separating them. The CDR3 region is CASSYGTGVGTDTQYF. The CDR3 DNA sequence: TGTGCCAGCAGTTACGGGACGGGAGTCGGGACAGATACGCAGTATTTT.

This clonotype was observed many times. This sequence joins TRBV12-3 or TRBV12-4 and TRBJ2-1; 8 bases match TRBD2. Trimming at V came to 1 base and at J to 3 bases, leaving 8 bases not matched to a gene. The CDR3 spans 17 residues. CDR3 sequence: CASSLDPGTRGYNEQFF. In DNA form, the CDR3 reads TGTGCCAGCAGTTTAGACCCCGGGACTAGGGGCTACAATGAGCAGTTCTTC.

At least ten counts were recorded for this clonotype. The V and J genes are TRBV19 and TRBJ2-3; D is possibly TRBD1 or TRBD2 (5 bases each). CDR1 and CDR2 (germline): LNHDA, SQIVND (reference sequence). With 3 bases removed from V and 2 bases from J, the gap between germline ends came to 12 bases. The CDR3 extends over 15 amino acids. CDR3 sequence (DNA): TGTGCCAGTAGTATCCGGGACCGATTCACAGATACGCAGTATTTT. Translation: CASSIRDRFTDTQYF.